Below, one TCR beta chain is given with its context. Germline V gene lookup returns CDR1 SGHRS and CDR2 YFSETQ. V was trimmed by 6 bases and J by 7 bases, leaving 13 bases between them. There are 13 residues in the CDR3. This sample is part of a study of blood T cell repertoires in COVID-19. Repertoires were generated with immunoSEQ multiplex PCR, while TCRdb's copy carries only in-frame clones and drops some. The sample includes some 250,000 clones, around 83% of them seen just once. The rearrangement joins TRBV5-1 to TRBJ1-4; D not certain. The sequenced sample consisted of peripheral blood. The sequence was collected from a man in his forties with active or convalescent COVID-19. As DNA, the CDR3 is TGCGCCAGCACAGGCGACGTCGGTGAAAAACTGTTTTTT. This sequence encodes CASTGDVGEKLFF.